This T cell receptor beta chain came from a study of metastatic and nonmetastatic thyroid tumors. Study summary: Across peripheral blood and tumor or nodule tissue samples taken from malignant and benign thyroid patients, the repertoires were compared with one another.

V was cut by 6 bases and J by 1 base, with 19 bases left in between. CDR1 SNHLY and CDR2 FYNNEI come from the germline V gene. The CDR3 is 17 amino acids. This clone appeared once. What it recognizes is unknown. General study findings and limits: Malignant tumors reportedly showed significantly higher TCR beta diversity than benign nodules in both blood and tumor.

Per the original methods: Clinicopathological groups supplied CDR3 differences that were used to build a distant-metastasis classifier for papillary thyroid cancer. MiXCR re-clonotyped the PCR reads for TCRdb. TCRdb's processing, not the authors' own work, is the source of the V and J calls. The repertoire consists of around 37,000 clones, with about 24% occurring once and the leading ten covering nearly 10%. All patients were untreated before thyroid surgery. The specimen sequenced was blood. The rearrangement uses TRBV2 and TRBJ2-1; D not certain. The TCR comes from a female donor with papillary thyroid cancer or a benign thyroid nodule (not recorded which). Some clones in this sample may be carry-over from other donors' samples. CDR3 sequence (DNA): TGTGCCAGCAGGCCTTTTCCGTCGTATGGGTCCTACAATGAGCAGTTCTTC. Its translation: CASRPFPSYGSYNEQFF.